This is a list of T cell receptor beta chains from one sample in a study of shared T cell receptors in the human thymus. Clones were sequenced by immunoSEQ multiplex PCR, and TCRdb holds only the in-frame ones, with some missing. Of hundreds of thousands of clones in the sample, about four fifths were seen once. These data also featured in a second study, about human thymus T cells.

Source material: thymocytes. These receptors originate from a boy under two years old with a congenital heart defect. Both conserved end residues are part of each CDR3. A D gene is named only where the DNA matches it firmly. Size is omitted from some rows. Given values are once, few, many or a class for expanded clones.

once,16,TRBJ2-6,.,TRBV12-5,TGTGCTAGTGGTTTGTTCAGGGGCTCTGGGGCCAACGTCCTGACTTTC,CASGLFRGSGANVLTF
.,11,TRBJ2-1,.,TRBV6-5,TGTGCCAGCAGCACAGAACACGAGCAGTTCTTC,CASSTEHEQFF
.,13,TRBJ2-1,.,TRBV4-1,TGCGCCAGCAGCCAATTGTACCAGGTTGAGCAGTTCTTC,CASSQLYQVEQFF
.,16,TRBJ2-7,.,TRBV4-1,TGCGCCAGCAGCCAAGATAATAATGGACAGCCCTACGAGCAGTACTTC,CASSQDNNGQPYEQYF
.,12,TRBJ2-1,TRBD2,TRBV27,TGTGCCAGCAGATTCGGGGGGGCCCCCCCGTTCTTC,CASRFGGAPPFF
.,15,TRBJ1-5,TRBD1,TRBV2,TGTGCCAGCAGGGGCCCAGGGGGCCGTGATCAGCCCCAGCATTTT,CASRGPGGRDQPQHF
few,17,TRBJ2-3,.,TRBV4-1,TGCGCCAGCAGCCATACTACTAGGCCTCCCTACACAGATACGCAGTATTTT,CASSHTTRPPYTDTQYF
few,18,TRBJ2-7,TRBD2,TRBV4-1,TGCGCCAGCAGCCAAGATCCGGAGGCTAGCGGGTCGCTCCACGAGCAGTACTTC,CASSQDPEASGSLHEQYF
once,12,TRBJ2-7,.,TRBV11-2,TGTGCCAGCAGTCCCAGTGGAGGCGAGCAGTACTTC,CASSPSGGEQYF
.,13,TRBJ1-2,TRBD1,TRBV30,TGTGCCTGGAGTGCAACAGGGGTCTATGGCTACACCTTC,CAWSATGVYGYTF
.,17,TRBJ2-3,.,TRBV4-1,TGCGCCAGCAGCCAAGAATGGAGCGACAGATTCACAGATACGCAGTATTTT,CASSQEWSDRFTDTQYF
.,16,TRBJ2-1,TRBD2,TRBV5-6,TGTGCCAGCAGCTTTCCTAGCGGGAGGGCCTACAATGAGCAGTTCTTC,CASSFPSGRAYNEQFF
.,16,TRBJ1-2,.,TRBV28,TGTGCCAGCAGTTTACCCCGAGACAGGAGGAACTATGGCTACACCTTC,CASSLPRDRRNYGYTF
.,17,TRBJ2-3,TRBD2,TRBV13,TGTGCCAGCAGCCTCCGACTAGCGGGGGGAGTTGGAGATACGCAGTATTTT,CASSLRLAGGVGDTQYF
.,19,TRBJ2-3,TRBD2,TRBV5-1,TGCGCCAGCAGCTTGGCGACATGTGGTCTAGCGGAGAGCACAGATACGCAGTATTTT,CASSLATCGLAESTDTQYF
.,12,TRBJ2-5,.,TRBV27,TGTGCCAGCTGGGAGCGGCGGGAGACCCAGTACTTC,CASWERRETQYF
.,19,TRBJ1-1,TRBD1,TRBV7-9,TGTGCCAGCAGCTTGTTAGAAGGCCCCCCGAGGGGGCTGAACACTGAAGCTTTCTTT,CASSLLEGPPRGLNTEAFF
.,15,TRBJ2-3,TRBD2,TRBV28,TGTGCCAGCAGCCGGGGGACTAGCGGGAGTAATACGCAGTATTTT,CASSRGTSGSNTQYF
.,15,TRBJ2-1,.,TRBV5-6,TGTGCCAGCAGCTTGGGAGGGTTTGGTGGCCATGAGCAGTTCTTC,CASSLGGFGGHEQFF
.,17,TRBJ2-7,TRBD2,TRBV11-2,TGTGCCAGCAGCCTCCGACTGTGGACTAGCGGCATTCGCGAGCAGTACTTC,CASSLRLWTSGIREQYF
.,16,TRBJ2-1,TRBD2,TRBV25-1,TGTGCCAGCAGTACGCGACTAGCTATCCGGTGGAATGAGCAGTTCTTC,CASSTRLAIRWNEQFF
.,16,TRBJ2-7,TRBD1,TRBV11-3,TGTGCCAGCAGCTTAAGACGGGACAGGGGGCTTAACGAGCAGTACTTC,CASSLRRDRGLNEQYF
.,16,TRBJ2-3,TRBD2,TRBV4-3,TGCGCCAGCAGTCTTCGACTAGCGGGGATCACAGATACGCAGTATTTT,CASSLRLAGITDTQYF
.,13,TRBJ1-2,.,TRBV4-1,TGCGCCAGCAGTATATATTCTAACTATGGCTACACCTTC,CASSIYSNYGYTF
.,16,TRBJ1-2,.,TRBV5-6,TGTGCCAGCAGCTCTCTCGCCTCCAGGGGCCACTATGGCTACACCTTC,CASSSLASRGHYGYTF
.,11,TRBJ2-2,.,TRBV30,TGTGCCTGGCAAGCCACCGGGGAGCTGTTTTTT,CAWQATGELFF
once,15,TRBJ1-4,TRBD1,TRBV12-5,TGTGCTAGTGGTCTAGACAGGGGAACTAATGAAAAACTGTTTTTT,CASGLDRGTNEKLFF
.,10,TRBJ1-1,.,TRBV20-1,TGCAGTGCTAGACCCTCTAGAGCTTTCTTT,CSARPSRAFF
.,17,TRBJ2-5,TRBD2,TRBV4-2,TGTGCCAGCAGCCAGGCCCGGAGGCGGGAGGGGGGAGAGACCCAGTACTTC,CASSQARRREGGETQYF
once,14,TRBJ1-4,.,TRBV9,TGTGCCAGCAGCGTAGGGACAGTTAATGAAAAACTGTTTTTT,CASSVGTVNEKLFF
.,16,TRBJ2-1,.,TRBV4-3,TGCGCCAGCAGCCAAGGACCGAAGACTGTTACGGATGAGCAGTTCTTC,CASSQGPKTVTDEQFF
.,17,TRBJ2-7,TRBD1,TRBV5-1,TGCGCCAGCAGCTTGGCCGGTCTTCGGGACAGGGGCAACGAGCAGTACTTC,CASSLAGLRDRGNEQYF
.,14,TRBJ1-2,.,TRBV5-4,TGTGCCAGCAGCCCCGGGGAACCAAGCTATGGCTACACCTTC,CASSPGEPSYGYTF
.,14,TRBJ1-1,.,TRBV7-3,TGTGCCAGCAGCGCGGGACTTCTGAACACTGAAGCTTTCTTT,CASSAGLLNTEAFF
.,16,TRBJ2-7,TRBD2,TRBV14,TGTGCCAGCAGCCTCGGGACTAGCGGGATTTGGCGCGAGCAGTACTTC,CASSLGTSGIWREQYF
.,16,TRBJ2-3,.,TRBV18,TGTGCCAGCTCACCACTCAGGTGGCCCTCCTCAGATACGCAGTATTTT,CASSPLRWPSSDTQYF
.,15,TRBJ2-7,TRBD2,TRBV11-3,TGTGCCAGCAGCAGAGGACTAGCGGGAGATGGCGAGCAGTACTTC,CASSRGLAGDGEQYF
.,15,TRBJ2-5,.,TRBV2,TGTGCCAGCAGCCACCTGGGGCGGAACAGGATGGAGCAGTACTTC,CASSHLGRNRMEQYF
.,16,TRBJ2-1,TRBD2,TRBV4-3,TGCGCCAGCAGCCAAGAATTGGCGGGAGGGTATTCTGAGCAGTTCTTC,CASSQELAGGYSEQFF
.,19,TRBJ2-7,.,TRBV7-9,TGTGCCAGCAGTAAAAGTCAGGGCCCTTCCCCTATTAACTATTACGAGCAGTACTTC,CASSKSQGPSPINYYEQYF
.,12,TRBJ1-2,TRBD1,TRBV5-1,TGCGCCAGCAGCTCCCACAGGGGAGGCTACACCTTC,CASSSHRGGYTF
once,16,TRBJ2-7,TRBD2,TRBV4-3,TGCGCCAGCAGCCAAGATCCCCGCATTAGCGGGGACGAGCAGTACTTC,CASSQDPRISGDEQYF
.,13,TRBJ2-7,.,TRBV6-5,TGTGCCAGCAGCCCCGGGGAGGGGGGTGAGCAGTACTTC,CASSPGEGGEQYF
.,13,TRBJ2-1,TRBD1,TRBV5-1,TGCGCCAGCAGCTTGGGGCCAGGGGGAGAGCAGTTCTTC,CASSLGPGGEQFF
few,12,TRBJ1-1,.,TRBV2,TGTGCCAGCAGTGCCACAGGAATTGAAGCTTTCTTT,CASSATGIEAFF
.,15,TRBJ2-7,.,TRBV11-2,TGTGCCAGCAGCTCTAGCGTAAGCGCCTCCTACGAGCAGTACTTC,CASSSSVSASYEQYF
.,19,TRBJ1-1,.,TRBV6-1,TGTGCCAGCAGTGAAGGATCTACCGGGACATTGATCGTACAAACTGAAGCTTTCTTT,CASSEGSTGTLIVQTEAFF
.,17,TRBJ2-2,TRBD1,TRBV13,TGTGCCAGCAGCTCCCGACCCGTGACAGGGGGCACCGGGGAGCTGTTTTTT,CASSSRPVTGGTGELFF
.,14,TRBJ2-7,TRBD2,TRBV10-3,TGTGCCATCAAGGGGGGGACTAGCGGTTACGAGCAGTACTTC,CAIKGGTSGYEQYF
.,14,TRBJ1-5,TRBD1,TRBV2,TGTGCCAGCACTCTGACAGGGAACAATCAGCCCCAGCATTTT,CASTLTGNNQPQHF
.,18,TRBJ1-2,TRBD1,TRBV11-3,TGTGCCAGCAGCTTAGCCCCTCCACTAGACAGGGGTGGCGATGGCTACACCTTC,CASSLAPPLDRGGDGYTF